This T cell receptor beta chain was observed in a study of T cells in Graves' hyperthyroidism and ophthalmopathy. Study conclusions and caveats: Researchers found most expanded thyroid clonotypes above 0.001 in blood as well.

Remarks on this clonotype: What it binds is not known.

TCR beta CDR3 regions were amplified from RNA. Primed by the HTBI set, a first-round RT-PCR was run on the TCR CDR3. TCRdb re-analysed the multiplex PCR reads in MiXCR, keeping a single row per CDR3 protein. The sample has about 420,000 distinct CDR3 sequences; roughly an eighth are singletons. The CDR3 spans 12 residues. CDR1 and CDR2 from the germline V gene are LGHDT and YNNKEL (reference sequence). V was cut by 1 base and J by 7 bases, with 7 bases left in between. Input material: blood. The receptor was derived from a woman between 18 and 30 years old with Graves' hyperthyroidism. The genes are TRBV3-1 and TRBJ2-5, with D unclear. Written as DNA, the CDR3 is TGTGCCAGCAGCCAAGGGTCGGGGACCCAGTACTTC. It translates to CASSQGSGTQYF.